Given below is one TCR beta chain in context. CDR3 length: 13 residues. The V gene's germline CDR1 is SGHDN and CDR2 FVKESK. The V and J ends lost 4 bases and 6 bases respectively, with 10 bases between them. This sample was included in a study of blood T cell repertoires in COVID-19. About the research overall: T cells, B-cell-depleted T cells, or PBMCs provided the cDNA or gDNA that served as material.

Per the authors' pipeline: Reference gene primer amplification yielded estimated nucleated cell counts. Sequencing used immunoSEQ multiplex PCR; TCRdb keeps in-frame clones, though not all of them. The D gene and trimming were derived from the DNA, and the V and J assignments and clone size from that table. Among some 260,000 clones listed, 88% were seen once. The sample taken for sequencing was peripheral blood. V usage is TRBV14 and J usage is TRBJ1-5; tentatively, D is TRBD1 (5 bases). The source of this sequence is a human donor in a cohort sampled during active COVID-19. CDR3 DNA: TGTGCCAGCAGCCCGGGGGGGAGTCAGCCCCAGCATTTT. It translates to CASSPGGSQPQHF.